The following is a T cell receptor (beta chain) sequence with its context. This entry belongs to a study of identical twins. All donors were healthy, and all were Caucasian. The J segment lost 4 bases and the V segment lost 7 bases, leaving 5 bases of the junction unmatched. The V gene's germline CDR1 is MNHEY and CDR2 SVGEGT. The CDR3 has 13 residues. A single record per CDR3 protein comes from TCRdb applying MiXCR to the 5' RACE reads. The sample yields about 220,000 distinct CDR3 sequences, under 10% seen once. The same data also went into a second study, on yellow fever vaccine responses in identical twins.

The V gene is TRBV6-2 or TRBV6-3, the J gene TRBJ2-7, with 9 nucleotides matching TRBD2. Material: memory (CD45RO+) T cells sorted from blood. The sequence was obtained from a young woman in good health. The CDR3 nucleotides read TGTGCCAGCAAATCTAGCGGGACTTACGAGCAGTACTTC. This gives the protein CASKSSGTYEQYF.